These 30 T cell receptor beta chains were all obtained from the same sample, sequenced in a study of blood T cell repertoires in COVID-19. This table comes from immunoSEQ multiplex PCR, and its TCRdb copy is limited to in-frame clones, with some not included. The table lists around 190,000 clones, roughly nine tenths of them singletons. Material for sequencing was peripheral blood. These TCRs come from a man between 25 and 39 years old with acute or convalescent COVID-19.

J is TRBJ1-2 and V is TRBV28, with no clear D. The CDR3 consists of 15 residues. In germline, CDR1 is MDHEN, CDR2 SYDVKM. Trimming removed 2 bases from V and 6 bases from J, with 16 bases in between. CDR3 DNA sequence: TGTGCCAGCAGTTTAGCCCCCTATCGAGGCGATGGCTACACCTTC. Protein product: CASSLAPYRGDGYTF.

This clone has just one count. The CDR3 sequence is CASSVGLEAFF. In DNA, the CDR3 is TGTGCCAGCAGTGTGGGGCTTGAAGCTTTCTTT. The rearrangement joins TRBV2 to TRBJ1-1, with D perhaps TRBD1 (5 bases). This CDR3 region has 11 residues. The V and J ends lost 4 bases and 7 bases respectively, with 7 bases between them. Looked up from germline, CDR1 is SNHLY and CDR2 is FYNNEI.

The CDR3 sequence is CASSLLTGLVGELFF. CDR3 nucleotide sequence: TGTGCCAGCAGCTTGTTGACAGGGCTTGTCGGGGAGCTGTTTTTT. The chain employs TRBV5-8 and TRBJ2-2, with 7 bases lining up with TRBD1. CDR1 is SGHTS, CDR2 YDEGEE, per germline. V was clipped by 1 base and J by 7 bases; unmatched bases: 7. CDR3 length: 15 amino acids.

J is TRBJ2-7 and V is TRBV7-9; 13 nucleotides line up with TRBD2. J was trimmed by 4 bases and V by 4 bases; bases with no gene match: 4. The CDR3 covers 15 residues. CDR1 and CDR2 (germline): SEHNR, FQNEAQ (reference sequence). CDR3 nucleotide sequence: TGTGCCAGCAGCTCCGGACTAGCGGGAGATTACGAGCAGTACTTC. Translating it yields CASSSGLAGDYEQYF.

This sequence joins TRBV4-2 and TRBJ2-7, with a weak D call TRBD2 (6 bases). Germline lookup yields CDR1 LGHNA and CDR2 YNFKEQ. The CDR3 runs 15 residues. With 0 bases removed from V and 3 bases from J, the gap between germline ends came to 12 bases. The CDR3 sequence: CASSQDRAGYYEQYF. CDR3 coding DNA: TGTGCCAGCAGCCAAGACCGGGCGGGATACTACGAGCAGTACTTC.

The V and J genes are TRBV30 and TRBJ1-4; TRBD1 aligns across 8 bases. The CDR3 is 14 amino acids. CDR1 is GTSNPN, CDR2 SVGIG, per germline (reference sequence). The J segment lost 8 bases and the V segment lost 3 bases, leaving 8 bases of the junction unmatched. The CDR3 here is CAWRTQGVGEKLFF. CDR3 nucleotides: TGTGCCTGGAGAACACAGGGGGTCGGAGAAAAACTGTTTTTT.

The V call is TRBV11-2, the J call TRBJ1-6; 9 positions agree with TRBD1. V lost 5 bases to trimming and J lost 10 bases; unmatched junction nucleotides: 6. The CDR3 is made up of 14 amino acids. CDR1 is SGHAT and CDR2 is FQNNGV in the germline V gene. CDR3 nucleotide sequence: TGTGCCAGCAGCCGGGACAGGGCTTTGTCACCCCTCCACTTT. It specifies CASSRDRALSPLHF.

The chain combines TRBV24-1 with TRBJ2-1; 14 bases align to TRBD2. Germline CDR1 is KGHDR and CDR2 is SFDVKD. CDR3 length equals 16 residues. V was clipped by 4 bases and J by 7 bases; unmatched bases: 5. This CDR3 is CATSDLRTSGRNEQFF. In nucleotides, the CDR3 is TGTGCCACCAGTGACCTGAGGACTAGCGGGAGGAATGAGCAGTTCTTC.

The chain links TRBV28 to TRBJ1-5; D uncertain. This CDR3 region has 11 residues. V shed 5 bases and J shed 6 bases, with 5 bases lying between them. The germline CDR1 and CDR2 sequences are MDHEN and SYDVKM. The CDR3 DNA is TGTGCCAGCAGTCCGGGTCAGCCCCAGCATTTT. Its translation: CASSPGQPQHF.

Remarks on this clone: The junction and the germline gene differ at one end; a read error may be behind it. This chain joins TRBV29-1 and TRBJ1-2; TRBD1 aligns across 7 bases. Germline loops: CDR1 SQVTM, CDR2 ANQGSEA. The CDR3 spans 13 residues. CDR3 in amino acids: CSVEGTGVGGYTF. The CDR3 DNA follows: TGCAGCGTCGAAGGAACAGGGGTGGGTGGCTACACCTTC.

J is TRBJ2-7 and V is TRBV29-1, with 7 positions matching TRBD1. The CDR3 runs to 13 residues. In germline, CDR1 is SQVTM, CDR2 ANQGSEA. J was trimmed by 4 bases and V by 6 bases; bases with no gene match: 9. The CDR3 sequence: CSVSTGAGYEQYF. The CDR3 coding sequence is TGCAGCGTATCCACAGGGGCCGGATACGAGCAGTACTTC.

The chain employs TRBV5-1 and TRBJ2-5, with D uncertain. The CDR3 spans 12 residues. The V and J ends lost 1 base and 4 bases respectively, with 5 bases between them. The germline V gene has CDR1 SGHRS and CDR2 YFSETQ. CDR3 residues: CASSLLSETQYF. The CDR3 DNA reads TGCGCCAGCAGCTTGCTCTCAGAGACCCAGTACTTC. Filled out from reference TRBV5-1 and TRBJ2-5, the complete variable domain reads KAGVTQTPRYLIKTRGQQVTLSCSPISGHRSVSWYQQTPGQGLQFLFEYFSETQRNKGNFPGRFSGRQFSNSRSEMNVSTLELGDSALYLCASSLLSETQYFGPGTRLLVL.

The chain joins TRBV12-5 to TRBJ1-5; TRBD1 agrees at 7 bases. The V gene's germline CDR1 is LGHNT and CDR2 FRNRAP. Losses at the gene ends were 5 bases for V and 5 bases for J; bases not matched to a gene: 3. The CDR3 length is 13 residues. The CDR3 protein is CASGIDRDQPQHF. The CDR3, as DNA: TGTGCTAGTGGTATAGACAGGGATCAGCCCCAGCATTTT.

The V and J genes are TRBV27 and TRBJ1-2; D call uncertain. CDR3 length: 13 amino acids. The V gene lost 3 bases and the J gene lost 4 bases, with 9 bases spanning the gap. Looked up from germline, CDR1 is MNHEY and CDR2 is SMNVEV (reference sequence). Here the CDR3 DNA reads TGTGCCAGCAGTTTCCGGGATTCCTATGGCTACACCTTC. The encoded protein is CASSFRDSYGYTF.

This chain links TRBV11-3 with TRBJ2-3; D possibly corresponds to TRBD1 (6 bases). Looked up from germline, CDR1 is SGHNT and CDR2 is YENEEA. Trimming removed 4 bases at V and 8 bases at J, with 10 bases between. The CDR3 covers 12 residues. The DNA of the CDR3 is TGTGCCAGCAGCTCCCCCAGGGGTACGCAGTATTTT. Amino acids: CASSSPRGTQYF.

The J gene is TRBJ2-1, the V gene TRBV24-1; 10 bases agree with TRBD1. The CDR3 consists of 14 residues. V lost 7 bases, J lost 5 bases, and 4 bases stayed unmatched. Germline assignment: CDR1 KGHDR and CDR2 SFDVKD. CDR3 DNA sequence: TGTGCCACCAGAGGGACAGGGGCTGACAATGAGCAGTTCTTC. Residues: CATRGTGADNEQFF.

The chain recombines TRBV5-1 with TRBJ2-3; 8 bases fit TRBD2. Germline CDR1 and CDR2: SGHRS and YFSETQ. The V and J ends lost 1 base and 2 bases, in that order; junction bases with no gene match: 6. CDR3 length: 16 amino acids. The CDR3 DNA reads TGCGCCAGCAGCTTGTCTAGCGGGCCGATCACAGATACGCAGTATTTT. Protein: CASSLSSGPITDTQYF.

The chain uses TRBV5-8 and TRBJ2-7, with 8 positions matching TRBD1. CDR3 size: 14 residues. V dropped 0 bases and J dropped 2; count of bases not matched to a gene: 1. CDR1 SGHTS and CDR2 YDEGEE come from the germline V gene. DNA of the CDR3: TGTGCCAGCAGCTTGGTGGACAGGGCCTACGAGCAGTACTTC. As protein: CASSLVDRAYEQYF.

The V and J genes are TRBV6-1 and TRBJ2-7; 7 bases align to TRBD1. The ends lost 0 bases at V and 2 bases at J; junction bases unmatched: 7. The CDR3 extends over 16 amino acids. The germline gives CDR1 MNHNS, CDR2 SASEGT. CDR3 DNA: TGTGCCAGCAGTGAAGCGCTTGACAGGGTCCCCTACGAGCAGTACTTC. The encoded protein is CASSEALDRVPYEQYF.

V is TRBV6-1 and J is TRBJ2-2, with D possibly being TRBD2 (6 bases). The CDR3 contains 16 residues. V lost 2 bases and J 1 base, leaving 11 bases between the germline ends. The germline CDR1 and CDR2 sequences are MNHNS and SASEGT. The CDR3, as DNA: TGTGCCAGCAGTGAACTCGGAGGGCAGAACACCGGGGAGCTGTTTTTT. This encodes CASSELGGQNTGELFF.

The rearrangement joins TRBV5-6 to TRBJ2-1, with 9 positions matching TRBD2. The V gene end was trimmed by 1 base and the J gene end by 4 bases; junction bases not matched to a gene: 6. The CDR3 has 16 residues. Germline V gene sequence: CDR1 SGHDT, CDR2 YYEEEE. The CDR3: CASSLTAGGPYNEQFF. The DNA for the CDR3 is TGTGCCAGCAGCTTGACAGCGGGGGGACCATACAATGAGCAGTTCTTC.

The V and J genes are TRBV12-3 or TRBV12-4 and TRBJ2-3; D call uncertain. Trimming pared 4 bases from V and 2 bases from J, leaving 4 bases between. The CDR3 runs 12 residues. CDR3 loop: CASSYYTDTQYF. As DNA, the CDR3 is TGTGCCAGCAGTTACTACACAGATACGCAGTATTTT.

The chain links TRBV19 to TRBJ1-5; 11 bases are a match to TRBD1. The CDR3 is 14 residues long. Germline V gene data show CDR1 as LNHDA and CDR2 as SQIVND (reference sequence). V dropped 8 bases and J dropped 5; count of bases not matched to a gene: 5. The CDR3 nucleotides are TGTGCCAGTCGGACAGGGGGCGCCTATCAGCCCCAGCATTTT. It yields the protein CASRTGGAYQPQHF.

The J gene is TRBJ1-6, the V gene TRBV5-1, with a tentative D call TRBD1 (5 bases). Between the trimmed V and J ends, which lost 0 bases and 6 bases, there was a span of 10 bases. Germline V gene sequence: CDR1 SGHRS, CDR2 YFSETQ. The CDR3 covers 15 residues. The CDR3 loop reads CASSLGLDSNSPLHF. CDR3 in DNA: TGCGCCAGCAGCTTGGGACTTGACAGTAATTCACCCCTCCACTTT.

V and J are TRBV12-5 and TRBJ1-2, with D tentatively TRBD1 (5 bases). CDR1 LGHNT and CDR2 FRNRAP come from the germline V gene. The CDR3 is 16 residues long. Trimming left V 6 bases short and J 1 base short, with 18 bases between. This CDR3 is CASGPIDSNLNYGYTF. DNA of the CDR3: TGTGCTAGTGGCCCTATAGACAGCAACCTTAACTATGGCTACACCTTC.

This clone was found once. The rearrangement uses TRBV28 and TRBJ1-3, with a possible D match to TRBD1 (5 bases). CDR3 size: 15 residues. Germline CDR1 is MDHEN and CDR2 is SYDVKM. V was trimmed by 3 bases and J by 3 bases, leaving 12 bases between them. CDR3 amino acids: CASSFRGIFGNTIYF. CDR3 nucleotides: TGTGCCAGCAGTTTTCGGGGGATCTTTGGAAACACCATATATTTT.

The chain carries TRBV6-1 and TRBJ2-1; D gene uncertain. CDR1 and CDR2 from the germline V gene are MNHNS and SASEGT. Trimming took off 2 bases at V and 14 bases at J, with 7 bases between the two ends. This CDR3 has 10 amino acids. The DNA of the CDR3 is TGTGCCAGCAGTGAAACTCAAAAGTTCTTC. The encoded protein is CASSETQKFF.

V usage is TRBV7-2 and J usage is TRBJ1-5; a possible D gene is TRBD1 (5 bases). CDR3 length equals 13 residues. CDR1 and CDR2 (germline): SGHTA, FQGNSA. Trimming took 3 bases from V and 6 from J, leaving 9 bases between them. CDR3 DNA: TGTGCCAGCAGCTTCGGGGGTTTTCAGCCCCAGCATTTT. As protein: CASSFGGFQPQHF. The full variable domain, completed using reference TRBV7-2 and TRBJ1-5, is GAGVSQSPSNKVTEKGKDVELRCDPISGHTALYWYRQSLGQGLEFLIYFQGNSAPDKSGLPSDRFSAERTGGSVSTLTIQRTQQEDSAVYLCASSFGGFQPQHFGDGTRLSIL.

The V and J genes are TRBV19 and TRBJ1-2; TRBD1 agrees at 9 bases. Germline loops: CDR1 LNHDA, CDR2 SQIVND (reference sequence). The CDR3 runs 17 residues. With V trimmed by 3 bases and J by 0 bases, 8 bases remained unmatched. The CDR3 DNA follows: TGTGCCAGTAGTATGGGGACAGGGTCCCGGTCTAACTATGGCTACACCTTC. Translation: CASSMGTGSRSNYGYTF.

V gene TRBV4-1 combines with J gene TRBJ2-4; TRBD2 matches 9 bases. This CDR3 is built from 17 residues. The V gene end was trimmed by 1 base and the J gene end by 8 bases; junction bases not matched to a gene: 12. Germline loops: CDR1 MGHRA, CDR2 YSYEKL. For the CDR3, the DNA is TGCGCCAGCAGCCAAGTTCCAGCGGGGGGCCTCAATTACATTCAGTACTTC. It translates to CASSQVPAGGLNYIQYF.